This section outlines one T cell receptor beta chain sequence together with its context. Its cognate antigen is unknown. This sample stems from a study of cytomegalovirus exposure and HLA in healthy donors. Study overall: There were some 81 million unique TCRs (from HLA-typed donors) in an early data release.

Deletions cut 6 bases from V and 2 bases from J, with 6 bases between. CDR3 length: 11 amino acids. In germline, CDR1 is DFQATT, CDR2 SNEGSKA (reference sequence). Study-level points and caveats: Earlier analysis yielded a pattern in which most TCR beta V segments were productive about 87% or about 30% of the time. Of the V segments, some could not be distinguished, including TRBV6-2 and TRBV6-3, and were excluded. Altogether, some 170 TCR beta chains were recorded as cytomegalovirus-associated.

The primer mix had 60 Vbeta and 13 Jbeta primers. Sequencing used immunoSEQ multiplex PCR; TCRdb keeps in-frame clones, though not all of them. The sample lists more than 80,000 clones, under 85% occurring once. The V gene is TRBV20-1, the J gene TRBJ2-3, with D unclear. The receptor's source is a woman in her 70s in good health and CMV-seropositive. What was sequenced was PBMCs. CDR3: CSALYTDTQYF. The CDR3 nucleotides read TGCAGTGCCTTATACACAGATACGCAGTATTTT.